This T cell receptor beta chain was identified in a study of identical twins. Comment on this clonotype: Its matching antigen is unknown.

Per germline, CDR1 MNHNS and CDR2 SASEGT. CDR3 size: 16 residues. V was clipped by 6 bases and J by 4 bases; unmatched bases: 10. From the 5' RACE reads, TCRdb called clonotypes with MiXCR, one entry per CDR3 protein. The sample has nearly 650,000 distinct CDR3 sequences; under 8.5% are singletons. Study-level results: A lower insertion count was a feature of abundant cord blood beta clonotypes, with no such feature in memory repertoires.

These records were also assigned to another study, of yellow fever vaccine responses in identical twins. As that report states: Twins' vaccine T cell responses were reported to seem partly convergent and partly personalized.

The sequence derives from a woman aged 18 to 35 in good health. Material for sequencing was PBMCs. The gene calls are TRBV6-1 and TRBJ2-3; the match to TRBD1 covers 10 bases. The CDR3 sequence is CASRNRQGAIPDTQYF. The CDR3 region has the DNA TGTGCCAGCAGGAACCGACAGGGGGCGATCCCAGATACGCAGTATTTT.